This T cell receptor beta chain was captured by sequencing in a study of control samples from healthy donors and cancer patients. This table comes from immunoSEQ multiplex PCR, and its TCRdb copy is limited to in-frame clones, with some not included. The sample comprises some 140,000 clones, approximately 93% of which are singletons, and around 6.1% rests with the top ten. Germline V CDR1 and CDR2: SGHVS, FQNEAQ. The CDR3 loop spans 13 amino acids. V was pared by 0 bases and J by 6 bases, with 9 bases between. Sequencing was done on a sample of blood. V usage is TRBV7-8 and J usage is TRBJ2-7; D ambiguous. The receptor comes from a middle-aged man in good health. The CDR3 protein is CASSLATGFEQYF. In nucleotides, the CDR3 is TGTGCCAGCAGCTTAGCCACCGGGTTCGAGCAGTACTTC.